This TCR beta chain was sequenced during a study of identical twins. General study points: There were fewer insertions in abundant cord blood beta clonotypes, but memory repertoires showed no such pattern. Beta out-of-frame sequences displayed a weaker excess of sharing between twins. Conclusions rested on cross-sectional statistics rather than following the same donors.

In the case of this clonotype: Its antigen is not identified.

Germline values: CDR1 MDHEN, CDR2 SYDVKM. J gave up 4 bases and V 5 bases, and 24 bases lay outside the gene matches. The CDR3 has 21 residues. From the 5' RACE reads, TCRdb called clonotypes with MiXCR, one entry per CDR3 protein. The profile shows under 500,000 distinct CDR3 sequences, roughly an eighth of them singletons. The same specimen was also included in a second study, on yellow fever vaccine responses in identical twins.

This chain joins TRBV28 and TRBJ2-1, with TRBD2 matching over 9 bases. This receptor was obtained from a woman younger than 30 in good health. Sequencing input: CD4+ T cells sorted from blood. This CDR3 reads CASSTTTRGLAGPQSYNEQFF. Here the CDR3 DNA reads TGTGCCAGCAGTACCACGACGAGGGGGCTAGCGGGGCCGCAATCTTACAATGAGCAGTTCTTC.